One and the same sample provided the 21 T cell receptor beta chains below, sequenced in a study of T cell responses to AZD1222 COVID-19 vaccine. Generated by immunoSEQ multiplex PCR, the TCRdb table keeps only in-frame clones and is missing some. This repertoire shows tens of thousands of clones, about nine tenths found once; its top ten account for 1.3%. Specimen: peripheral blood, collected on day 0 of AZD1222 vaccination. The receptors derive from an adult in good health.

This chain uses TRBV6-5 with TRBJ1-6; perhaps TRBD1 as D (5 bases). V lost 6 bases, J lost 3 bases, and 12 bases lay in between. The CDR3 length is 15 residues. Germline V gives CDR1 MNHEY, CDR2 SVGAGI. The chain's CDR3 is CASSHGTNYNSPLHF. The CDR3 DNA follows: TGTGCCAGCAGCCACGGGACCAACTATAATTCACCCCTCCACTTT.

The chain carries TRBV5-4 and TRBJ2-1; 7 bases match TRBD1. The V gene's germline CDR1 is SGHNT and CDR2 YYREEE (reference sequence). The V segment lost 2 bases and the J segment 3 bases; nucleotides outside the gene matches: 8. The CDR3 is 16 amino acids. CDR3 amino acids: CASSFPGTEYYNEQFF. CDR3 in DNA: TGTGCCAGCAGCTTCCCCGGGACAGAATACTACAATGAGCAGTTCTTC.

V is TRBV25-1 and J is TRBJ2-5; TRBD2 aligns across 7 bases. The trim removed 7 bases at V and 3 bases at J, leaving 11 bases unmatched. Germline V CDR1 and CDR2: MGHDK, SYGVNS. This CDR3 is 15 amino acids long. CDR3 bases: TGTGCCAGCATGCCTCAAACCGGGACTAAAGAGACCCAGTACTTC. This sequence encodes CASMPQTGTKETQYF. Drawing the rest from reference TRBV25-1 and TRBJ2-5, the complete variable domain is EADIYQTPRYLVIGTGKKITLECSQTMGHDKMYWYQQDPGMELHLIHYSYGVNSTEKGDLSSESTVSRIRTEHFPLTLESARPSHTSQYLCASMPQTGTKETQYFGPGTRLLVL.

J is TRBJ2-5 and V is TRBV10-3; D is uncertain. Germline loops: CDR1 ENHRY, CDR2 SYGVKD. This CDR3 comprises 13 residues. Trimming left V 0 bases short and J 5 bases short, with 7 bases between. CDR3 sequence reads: CAISESGMETQYF. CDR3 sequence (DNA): TGTGCCATCAGTGAGTCAGGGATGGAGACCCAGTACTTC.

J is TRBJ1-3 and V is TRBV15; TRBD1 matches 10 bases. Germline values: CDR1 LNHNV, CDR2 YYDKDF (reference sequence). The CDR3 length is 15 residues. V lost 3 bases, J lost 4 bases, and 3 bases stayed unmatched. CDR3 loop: CATSSDRGRGNTIYF. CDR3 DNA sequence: TGTGCCACCAGCAGTGACAGGGGGCGAGGAAACACCATATATTTT.

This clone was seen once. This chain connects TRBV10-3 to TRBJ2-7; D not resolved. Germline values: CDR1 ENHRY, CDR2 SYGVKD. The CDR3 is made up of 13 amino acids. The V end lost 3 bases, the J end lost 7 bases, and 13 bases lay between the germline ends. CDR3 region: CAISDPVVREQYF. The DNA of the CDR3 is TGTGCCATCAGTGATCCGGTAGTGCGTGAGCAGTACTTC.

CDR3 coding DNA: TGTGCCAGCAAGGGGGCGGGAGGGACCCAAGAGACCCAGTACTTC. Translation: CASKGAGGTQETQYF. The chain is built from TRBV6-5 and TRBJ2-5; 9 nucleotides match TRBD2. Unmatched junction bases numbered 7, after V lost 7 bases and J lost 1 base. Germline CDR1 is MNHEY and CDR2 is SVGAGI. The CDR3 is made up of 15 amino acids.

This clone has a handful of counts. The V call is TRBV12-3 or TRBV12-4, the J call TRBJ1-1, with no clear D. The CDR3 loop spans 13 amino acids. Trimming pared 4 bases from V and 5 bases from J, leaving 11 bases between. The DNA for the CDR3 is TGTGCCAGCAGTTACACGATTACGACTGAAGCTTTCTTT. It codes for CASSYTITTEAFF.

CDR3 residues: CASSPRLAGPTDTQYF. CDR3 nucleotides: TGTGCCAGCAGCCCCCGACTAGCGGGTCCCACAGATACGCAGTATTTT. The gene calls are TRBV3-1 (or the pseudogene TRBV3-2) and TRBJ2-3; TRBD2 agrees at 10 bases. This CDR3 contains 16 residues. V gave up 4 bases and J gave up 2 bases; unmatched junction bases: 6. Germline CDR1 is LGHDT and CDR2 is YNNKEL (reference sequence).

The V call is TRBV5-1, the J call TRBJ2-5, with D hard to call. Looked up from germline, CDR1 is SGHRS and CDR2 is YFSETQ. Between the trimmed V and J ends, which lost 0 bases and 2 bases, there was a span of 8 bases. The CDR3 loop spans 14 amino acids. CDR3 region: CASSLVSTQETQYF. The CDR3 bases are TGCGCCAGCAGCTTGGTGTCAACACAAGAGACCCAGTACTTC. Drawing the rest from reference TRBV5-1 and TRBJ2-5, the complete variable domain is KAGVTQTPRYLIKTRGQQVTLSCSPISGHRSVSWYQQTPGQGLQFLFEYFSETQRNKGNFPGRFSGRQFSNSRSEMNVSTLELGDSALYLCASSLVSTQETQYFGPGTRLLVL.

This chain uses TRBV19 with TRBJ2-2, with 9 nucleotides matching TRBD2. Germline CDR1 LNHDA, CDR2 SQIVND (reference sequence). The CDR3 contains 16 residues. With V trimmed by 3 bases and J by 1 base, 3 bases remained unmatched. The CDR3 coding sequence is TGTGCCAGTAGTATTAAACTAGCGGGGAACACCGGGGAGCTGTTTTTT. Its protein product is CASSIKLAGNTGELFF.

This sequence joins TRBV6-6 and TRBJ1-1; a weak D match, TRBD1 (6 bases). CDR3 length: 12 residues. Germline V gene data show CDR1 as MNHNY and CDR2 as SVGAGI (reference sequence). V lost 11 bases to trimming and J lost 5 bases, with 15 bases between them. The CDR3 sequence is CASGGAETEAFF. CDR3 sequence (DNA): TGTGCCTCCGGGGGGGCGGAAACTGAAGCTTTCTTT.

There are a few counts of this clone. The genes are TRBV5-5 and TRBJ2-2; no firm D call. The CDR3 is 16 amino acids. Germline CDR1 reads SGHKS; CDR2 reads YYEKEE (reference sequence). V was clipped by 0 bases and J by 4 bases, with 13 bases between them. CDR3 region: CASSLASENPTGELFF. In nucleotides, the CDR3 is TGTGCCAGCAGCTTGGCATCCGAAAACCCCACCGGGGAGCTGTTTTTT.

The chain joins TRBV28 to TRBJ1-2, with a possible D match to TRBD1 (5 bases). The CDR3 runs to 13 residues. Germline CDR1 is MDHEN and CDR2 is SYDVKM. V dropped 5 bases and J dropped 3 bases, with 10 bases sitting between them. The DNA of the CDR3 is TGTGCCAGCAGTCCCAGGGTCGACTATGGCTACACCTTC. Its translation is CASSPRVDYGYTF.

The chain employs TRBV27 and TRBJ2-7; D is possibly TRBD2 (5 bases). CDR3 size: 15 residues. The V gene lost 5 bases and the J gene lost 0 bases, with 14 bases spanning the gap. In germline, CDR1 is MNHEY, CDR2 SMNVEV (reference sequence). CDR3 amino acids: CASSPRTGSSYEQYF. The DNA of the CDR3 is TGTGCCAGCAGTCCCCGGACTGGCAGCTCCTACGAGCAGTACTTC.

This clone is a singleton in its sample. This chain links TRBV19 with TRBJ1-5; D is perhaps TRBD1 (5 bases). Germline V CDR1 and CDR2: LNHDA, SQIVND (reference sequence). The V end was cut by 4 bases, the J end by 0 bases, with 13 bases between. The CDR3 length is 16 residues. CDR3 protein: CASSTSGGPSNQPQHF. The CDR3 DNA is TGTGCCAGTAGTACCTCGGGGGGACCTAGCAATCAGCCCCAGCATTTT.

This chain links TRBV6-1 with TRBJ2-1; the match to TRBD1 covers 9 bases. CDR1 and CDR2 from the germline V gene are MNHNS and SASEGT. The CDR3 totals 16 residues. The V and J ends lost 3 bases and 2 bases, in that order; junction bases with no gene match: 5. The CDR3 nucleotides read TGTGCCAGCAGTGACCTACAGGGGGCAACCTACAATGAGCAGTTCTTC. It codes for CASSDLQGATYNEQFF.

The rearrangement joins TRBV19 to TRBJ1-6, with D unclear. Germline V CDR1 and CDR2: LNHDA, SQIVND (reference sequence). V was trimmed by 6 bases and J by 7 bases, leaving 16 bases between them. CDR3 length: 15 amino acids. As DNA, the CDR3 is TGTGCCAGTAGCCCAAAGGGCTCCCGAAATTCACCCCTCCACTTT. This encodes CASSPKGSRNSPLHF.

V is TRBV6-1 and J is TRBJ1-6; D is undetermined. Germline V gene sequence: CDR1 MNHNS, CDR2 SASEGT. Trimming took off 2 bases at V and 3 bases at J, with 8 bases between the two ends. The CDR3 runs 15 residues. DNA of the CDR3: TGTGCCAGCAGTGAAAAAGGGCTCTATAATTCACCCCTCCACTTT. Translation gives CASSEKGLYNSPLHF.

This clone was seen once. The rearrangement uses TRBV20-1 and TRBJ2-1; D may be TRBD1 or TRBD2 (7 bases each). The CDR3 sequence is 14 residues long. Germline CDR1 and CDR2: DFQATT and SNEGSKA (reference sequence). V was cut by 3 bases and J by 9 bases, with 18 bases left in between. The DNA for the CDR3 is TGCAGTGCTAGTCAGGGGGAGGGCCGGGGTGAGCAGTTCTTC. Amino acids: CSASQGEGRGEQFF.

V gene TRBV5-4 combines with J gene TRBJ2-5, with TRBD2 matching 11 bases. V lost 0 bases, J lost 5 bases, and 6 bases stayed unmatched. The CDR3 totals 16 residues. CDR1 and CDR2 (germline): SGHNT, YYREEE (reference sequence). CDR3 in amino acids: CASSLAGLAGRETQYF. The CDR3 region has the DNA TGTGCCAGCAGCTTGGCCGGACTAGCGGGCCGCGAGACCCAGTACTTC. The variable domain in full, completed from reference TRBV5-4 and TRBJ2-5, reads ETGVTQSPTHLIKTRGQQVTLRCSSQSGHNTVSWYQQALGQGPQFIFQYYREEENGRGNFPPRFSGLQFPNYSSELNVNALELDDSALYLCASSLAGLAGRETQYFGPGTRLLVL.